The sequence of this T cell receptor (beta chain) was determined in a study of PD-1 blockade in mismatch repair-deficient tumors. Study details: Enrolled about 2013-2017, patients had progressing, pretreated mismatch repair-deficient cancers of more than ten types. General study findings and limits: After pembrolizumab, tumor-resident clones rose rapidly, then generally contracted before radiologic responses.

Profiled with immunoSEQ multiplex PCR; TCRdb holds only in-frame clones, not every one. This table has 55,000 to 85,000 clones, 70% to 85% appearing once. Every patient had mismatch repair deficiency by PCR or immunohistochemistry. TCRs were sequenced from a few patients responding to pembrolizumab. Germline V gene data show CDR1 as ENHRY and CDR2 as SYGVKD. Trimming stripped 6 bases from V and 2 bases from J, with 8 bases between. This CDR3 comprises 13 residues. As for this clone: Antigen: not known.

Specimen: peripheral blood, collected 2 weeks after starting pembrolizumab. The TCR originated in an adult with mismatch repair-deficient cancer. This sequence joins TRBV10-3 and TRBJ1-5, with D possibly being TRBD1 (5 bases). The CDR3 here is CAIRGDGNQPQHF. CDR3 nucleotides: TGTGCCATCAGAGGGGATGGCAATCAGCCCCAGCATTTT.